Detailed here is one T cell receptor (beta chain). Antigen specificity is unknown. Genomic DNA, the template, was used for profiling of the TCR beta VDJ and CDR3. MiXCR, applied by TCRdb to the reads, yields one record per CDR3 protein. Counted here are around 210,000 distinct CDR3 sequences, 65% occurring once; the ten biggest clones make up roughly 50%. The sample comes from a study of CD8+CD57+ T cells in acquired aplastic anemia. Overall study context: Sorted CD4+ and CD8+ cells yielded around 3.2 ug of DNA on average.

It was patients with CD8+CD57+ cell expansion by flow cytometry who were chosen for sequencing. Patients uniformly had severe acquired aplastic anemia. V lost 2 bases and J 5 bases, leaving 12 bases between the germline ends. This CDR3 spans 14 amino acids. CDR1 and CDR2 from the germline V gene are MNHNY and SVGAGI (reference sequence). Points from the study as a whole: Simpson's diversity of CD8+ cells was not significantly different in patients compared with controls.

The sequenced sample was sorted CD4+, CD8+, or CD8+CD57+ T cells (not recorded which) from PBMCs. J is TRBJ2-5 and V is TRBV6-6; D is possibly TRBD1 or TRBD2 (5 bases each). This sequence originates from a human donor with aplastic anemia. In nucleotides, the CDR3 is TGTGCCAGCAGTTACCGGAAGGGGACGGAGACCCAGTACTTC. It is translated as CASSYRKGTETQYF.